The clone carrying this TCR beta chain was counted once. The data belong to a study of blood T cell repertoires in COVID-19. Study as a whole: Acute and convalescent COVID-19 specimens originated in the United States, Italy and Spain.

Authors' methods: Amplification of reference gene primers provided the estimated nucleated cell counts. Method: immunoSEQ multiplex PCR; TCRdb's copy keeps in-frame clones and lacks some. V, J and clone size are taken as reported in that table, and D and trimming were inferred from the DNA itself. This table has about 300,000 clones, under 90% appearing once. Germline assignment: CDR1 SNHLY and CDR2 FYNNEI. The CDR3 loop spans 12 amino acids. V shed 3 bases and J shed 8 bases, with 10 bases lying between them. Material: PBMCs or T cells enriched from blood (not recorded which). This TCR came from a man aged 55 to 69 who had recovered from COVID-19. This sequence joins TRBV2 and TRBJ1-2; D might be TRBD1 (5 bases). The CDR3 DNA is TGTGCCAGCAGTGAGGGGCCCTCCGGCTACACCTTC. Its protein product is CASSEGPSGYTF.